This T cell receptor (beta chain) comes out of a study of blood T cell repertoires in COVID-19. The CDR3 totals 15 residues. Per the germline V gene, CDR1 is MNHNY and CDR2 is SVGAGI (reference sequence). Trimming left V 3 bases short and J 3 bases short, with 14 bases between. The repertoire was sequenced with immunoSEQ multiplex PCR; TCRdb's copy has only in-frame clones and lacks some. This sample has roughly 230,000 clones, with 83% found just once. Sample: peripheral blood. The chain is built from TRBV6-6 and TRBJ1-2, with D possibly being TRBD1 (5 bases). The clonotype originates from a human donor in a cohort sampled during active COVID-19. CDR3 sequence: CASSYLRQSDYGYTF. Written as DNA, the CDR3 is TGTGCCAGCAGTTATTTGAGACAGTCTGACTATGGCTACACCTTC.